A selection of T cell receptor beta chains follows, all from one sample in a study of OX40 agonist ivuxolimab in advanced cancers. Assay: immunoSEQ multiplex PCR; the TCRdb copy retains only in-frame clones and omits some. Of about 59,000 clones listed, 75% to 90% are singletons. The sample consisted of CD4+ or CD8+ T cells sorted from blood, taken in a trial of the OX40 agonist ivuxolimab. Receptor source: an adult with an advanced solid tumor such as melanoma, head and neck, liver or kidney cancer. CDR3s leave out the opening cysteine and the closing phenylalanine or tryptophan.

CDR3aa: ASSPRRQEQF
v_gene: TRBV19
j_gene: TRBJ2-1

CDR3aa: ASSYAGGNTGELF
v_gene: TRBV6-5
j_gene: TRBJ2-2

CDR3aa: ASSVILAGGEQF
v_gene: TRBV9
j_gene: TRBJ2-1

CDR3aa: ASSEGRSGRNLNYGYT
v_gene: TRBV19
j_gene: TRBJ1-2

CDR3aa: ASSEWTNTGELF
v_gene: TRBV10-1
j_gene: TRBJ2-2

CDR3aa: ASSSTSQSTDTQY
v_gene: TRBV11-3
j_gene: TRBJ2-3

CDR3aa: ASSLWGGDEQY
v_gene: TRBV7-6
j_gene: TRBJ2-7

CDR3aa: SATDRGSQY
v_gene: TRBV20-1
j_gene: TRBJ2-5

CDR3aa: ASIPVAQPQH
v_gene: TRBV6-1
j_gene: TRBJ1-5

CDR3aa: SVRSNGPGNTIY
v_gene: TRBV29-1
j_gene: TRBJ1-3

CDR3aa: ASAPRGGYEQY
v_gene: TRBV4-2
j_gene: -

CDR3aa: ATRGNSNQPQH
v_gene: TRBV10-3
j_gene: TRBJ1-5

CDR3aa: ASSLTGAADTQY
v_gene: TRBV11-3
j_gene: TRBJ2-3

CDR3aa: AISAGSSNQPQH
v_gene: TRBV10-3
j_gene: TRBJ1-5

CDR3aa: ASSNRGGPGSQH
v_gene: TRBV19
j_gene: TRBJ1-5

CDR3aa: ASSLGRDGTEAF
v_gene: TRBV7-9
j_gene: TRBJ1-1

CDR3aa: ATKQGQSTDTQY
v_gene: TRBV15
j_gene: TRBJ2-3

CDR3aa: ASSPGTGGTDTQY
v_gene: TRBV5-1
j_gene: TRBJ2-3

CDR3aa: ASAGPSYEQY
v_gene: TRBV19
j_gene: TRBJ2-7

CDR3aa: ASSPGRIDYGYT
v_gene: TRBV5-1
j_gene: TRBJ1-2

CDR3aa: ASSPRGLAGEQQF
v_gene: TRBV7-8
j_gene: TRBJ2-1

CDR3aa: ASSIGLADNEQF
v_gene: TRBV19
j_gene: TRBJ2-1

CDR3aa: ASSLPGQLAF
v_gene: TRBV5-1
j_gene: TRBJ1-1

CDR3aa: ASSEAGGALADTQY
v_gene: TRBV5-5
j_gene: TRBJ2-3

CDR3aa: ASSTQGQGSNEQF
v_gene: TRBV27
j_gene: TRBJ2-1